Listed below are T cell receptor beta chains from one sample, sequenced in a study of metastatic and nonmetastatic thyroid tumors. Via MiXCR, TCRdb re-called the PCR reads. Among about 16,000 clones listed, roughly 24% were seen once. The sequencing sample was made of adjacent normal tissue. Every receptor here comes from a female donor with papillary thyroid cancer or a benign thyroid nodule (not recorded which). Some clones in this sample may be carry-over from other donors' samples. CDR3s include the opening cysteine and the closing phenylalanine or tryptophan.

v_gene: TRBV19; len: 14; j_gene: TRBJ1-1; CDR3aa: CASSITHQGATAFF
v_gene: TRBV12-3/TRBV12-4; len: 15; j_gene: TRBJ2-3; CDR3aa: CASSWGRDRTDTQYF
v_gene: TRBV6-1; len: 14; j_gene: TRBJ1-2; CDR3aa: CASSLTGKGFGYTF
v_gene: TRBV6-1; len: 13; j_gene: TRBJ2-2; CDR3aa: CASRRSNTGDLFF
v_gene: TRBV20-1; len: 14; j_gene: TRBJ1-1; CDR3aa: CSASPLQEGTEAFF
v_gene: TRBV20-1; len: 14; j_gene: TRBJ2-7; CDR3aa: CSARTASGRGEQYF
v_gene: TRBV9; len: 14; j_gene: TRBJ1-4; CDR3aa: CASSVPGGNEKLFF
v_gene: TRBV18; len: 14; j_gene: TRBJ1-2; CDR3aa: CASSPQIARLGYTF
v_gene: TRBV28; len: 16; j_gene: TRBJ1-5; CDR3aa: CASSLSGTGDNQPQHF
v_gene: TRBV7-3; len: 15; j_gene: TRBJ2-5; CDR3aa: CASSLNSGVKETQYF